This T cell receptor beta chain was documented in a study of T-cell reconstitution after alpha-beta-depleted transplantation in children. Findings and caveats of the study: Expanded graft clones numbering several hundred reportedly gave rise to alpha-beta T cells about two months after transplant. Diversity of TCRbeta at day 60 was high in some patients, arising from surviving recipient T cells and thymic progenitors. It was newly produced T cells that mostly accounted for T-cell counts and diversity one year after transplant.

With regard to this clonotype: The antigen is not known.

The library targeted TCRbeta and was prepared with unique molecular identifiers. TCRdb independently ran MiXCR on the PCR reads; one entry per CDR3 protein. The table has some 300,000 distinct CDR3 sequences, about 9.5% seen once. The germline V and J ends were trimmed by 3 bases and 2 bases, with 11 bases remaining between them. Per germline, CDR1 MDHEN and CDR2 SYDVKM. This CDR3 is built from 14 residues. This receptor was taken from a boy in the first two years of life with acute myeloid leukemia, due to receive a stem cell transplant. The V gene is TRBV28, the J gene TRBJ2-7; D is possibly TRBD1 or TRBD2 (5 bases each). This sample comprised PBMCs, obtained before TCRalphabeta/CD19-depleted stem cell transplant. The DNA of the CDR3 is TGTGCCAGCAGTTTGAGGGGCTTCACCTACGAGCAGTACTTC. It encodes CASSLRGFTYEQYF.